Presented here are 24 T cell receptor beta chains from one specimen sequenced in a study of blood T cells in healthy people across ages. A second PCR, run for about 7 to 12 cycles, used a sample-barcoded 5' primer plus a J-beta primer mix. TCRdb re-called the 5' RACE reads with MiXCR, one entry per CDR3 protein. The sample contains around 710,000 distinct CDR3 sequences, 35% to 45% of which appear only once. Sequenced sample: blood. Receptor source: a woman aged 60 to 75 in good health.

This clonotype was seen only a few times. The rearrangement links TRBV7-9 to TRBJ2-1; 10 positions agree with TRBD2. Germline CDR1 SEHNR, CDR2 FQNEAQ (reference sequence). The CDR3 spans 15 residues. Trimming took 4 bases from V and 6 from J; bases not matched to a gene: 6. CDR3 residues: CASSWSGGAPNEQFF. CDR3 coding DNA: TGTGCCAGCAGCTGGAGCGGGGGGGCCCCCAATGAGCAGTTCTTC.

In this sample, this clonotype turned up a few times. A much more abundant neighbour one base away suggests this may be a read error. For the CDR3, the DNA is TGTGCCAGCAGGGATAGCGGGAGAAGAGGTTACAATGAGCAGTACTTC. Protein: CASRDSGRRGYNEQYF. The chain couples TRBV6-2 or TRBV6-3 to TRBJ2-5; 9 bases line up with TRBD2. With 6 bases clipped from V and 11 bases from J, the junction kept 19 bases outside the gene matches. There are 16 residues in the CDR3. Germline CDR1 reads MNHEY; CDR2 reads SVGEGT.

At least ten counts were recorded for this clonotype. This chain connects TRBV12-3 or TRBV12-4 to TRBJ2-5; no definite D call. The CDR3 has 13 residues. V lost 1 base and J 1 base, leaving 4 bases between the germline ends. CDR3 in amino acids: CASSLGSQETQYF. For the CDR3, the DNA is TGTGCCAGCAGTTTAGGTAGCCAAGAGACCCAGTACTTC.

The gene calls are TRBV18 and TRBJ2-5, with D hard to call. V was shortened by 1 base and J by 10 bases, with 13 bases between the two germline ends. In germline, CDR1 is KGHSH, CDR2 LQKENI. The CDR3 length is 13 residues. CDR3 coding DNA: TGTGCCAGCTCACCACTCAGTGCCTGGATCCAGTACTTC. Translating it yields CASSPLSAWIQYF. Based on the CDR3 plus reference TRBV18 and TRBJ2-5, the full variable domain is NAGVMQNPRHLVRRRGQEARLRCSPMKGHSHVYWYRQLPEEGLKFMVYLQKENIIDESGMPKERFSAEFPKEGPSILRIQQVVRGDSAAYFCASSPLSAWIQYFGPGTRLLVL.

This chain joins TRBV9 and TRBJ1-1; no firm D call. Germline loops: CDR1 SGDLS, CDR2 YYNGEE. Trimming took 0 bases from V and 3 from J, leaving 6 bases between them. This CDR3 is 13 amino acids long. The CDR3 bases are TGTGCCAGCAGCGTAGTAACGTACACTGAAGCTTTCTTT. Amino acids: CASSVVTYTEAFF. The entire variable domain, with the rest obtained from reference TRBV9 and TRBJ1-1, is as follows: DSGVTQTPKHLITATGQRVTLRCSPRSGDLSVYWYQQSLDQGLQFLIQYYNGEERAKGNILERFSAQQFPDLHSELNLSSLELGDSALYFCASSVVTYTEAFFGQGTRLTVV.

The sample holds a few counts of this clonotype. This rearrangement joins TRBV10-1 to TRBJ2-4; maybe TRBD2 (5 bases). Germline V gene sequence: CDR1 WNHNN, CDR2 SYGVQD (reference sequence). Deletions cut 9 bases from V and 6 bases from J, with 18 bases between. The CDR3 sequence is 14 residues long. The CDR3 region has the DNA TGCGCCAGTCTCGAGGGAGTGGTAGGAAACATTCAGTACTTC. It is translated as CASLEGVVGNIQYF.

V and J are TRBV6-1 and TRBJ2-3; 8 positions agree with TRBD1. Germline trimming cut 1 base from V and 10 bases from J; bases unmatched to any gene: 13. The CDR3 consists of 16 residues. From germline, CDR1 is MNHNS and CDR2 SASEGT. CDR3 region: CASSEGLDYAQGAQYF. CDR3 DNA sequence: TGTGCCAGCAGTGAAGGGTTAGACTACGCACAGGGGGCGCAGTATTTT.

This clonotype was seen a few times. The chain recombines TRBV5-1 with TRBJ1-3, with no clear D. This CDR3 spans 15 amino acids. V lost 0 bases, J lost 0 bases, and 7 bases lay in between. Germline-derived CDR1 and CDR2 are SGHRS and YFSETQ. CDR3 region: CASSLDGVSGNTIYF. CDR3 DNA: TGCGCCAGCAGCTTGGACGGAGTCTCTGGAAACACCATATATTTT.

There are a few counts of this clonotype. V and J are TRBV3-1 and TRBJ2-7; 10 bases are a match to TRBD2. The CDR3 runs to 19 residues. Germline assignment: CDR1 LGHDT and CDR2 YNNKEL (reference sequence). V was pared by 3 bases and J by 1 base, with 15 bases of the junction left unmatched. As DNA, the CDR3 is TGTGCCAGCAGCCACTCTTACCCATCCTCTAGCGGGAGTTCCTACGAGCAGTACTTC. Translating gives CASSHSYPSSSGSSYEQYF.

This clonotype was seen more than once but under ten times. V usage is TRBV12-3 or TRBV12-4 and J usage is TRBJ1-2; the D gene is possibly TRBD1 (6 bases). V lost 7 bases and J lost 3, with 15 bases in between. The CDR3 sequence is 14 residues long. The CDR3 sequence is CASNDRDKDYGYTF. In DNA form, the CDR3 reads TGTGCCAGCAACGACCGGGACAAAGACTATGGCTACACCTTC.

This sequence joins TRBV20-1 and TRBJ2-7; D not certain. The J call may be wrong; the DNA end is better matched by TRBJ2-5. CDR1 is DFQATT, CDR2 SNEGSKA, per germline (reference sequence). The CDR3 loop spans 15 amino acids. This CDR3 is CSASYGRPSKETQYF. Written as DNA, the CDR3 is TGCAGTGCTAGCTACGGGCGCCCCTCCAAAGAGACCCAGTACTTC.

The chain combines TRBV9 with TRBJ2-5, with TRBD1 identical over 12 bases. J was trimmed by 5 bases and V by 6 bases; bases with no gene match: 8. Looked up from germline, CDR1 is SGDLS and CDR2 is YYNGEE. CDR3 length: 15 residues. CDR3 loop: CASTVGTGGPETQYF. CDR3 bases: TGTGCCAGCACCGTTGGGACAGGGGGCCCGGAGACCCAGTACTTC.

The chain combines TRBV9 with TRBJ2-1; D unclear. This CDR3 region has 15 residues. Looked up from germline, CDR1 is SGDLS and CDR2 is YYNGEE. V lost 2 bases to trimming and J lost 0 bases, with 9 bases between them. CDR3: CASSVFSSSYNEQFF. In DNA, the CDR3 is TGTGCCAGCAGCGTTTTTTCGAGCTCCTACAATGAGCAGTTCTTC.

CDR3 sequence (DNA): TGCGCCAGCAGCCAAGCGGGACACAGCACAGATACGCAGTATTTT. Residues: CASSQAGHSTDTQYF. V is TRBV4-1 and J is TRBJ2-3, with D maybe TRBD1 (6 bases). There are 15 residues in the CDR3. Trimming stripped 1 base from V and 0 bases from J, with 8 bases between. Germline CDR1 is MGHRA and CDR2 is YSYEKL.

This clonotype was seen a few times. The V call is TRBV2, the J call TRBJ2-7; D is uncertain. V was clipped by 7 bases and J by 0 bases, with 16 bases between them. This CDR3 spans 15 amino acids. Germline-derived CDR1 and CDR2 are SNHLY and FYNNEI. CDR3 amino acids: CASTRQLTASYEQYF. The CDR3 nucleotides read TGTGCCAGCACTAGACAACTGACGGCCTCCTACGAGCAGTACTTC.

The chain links TRBV20-1 to TRBJ1-6; possible D gene TRBD1, 5 bases. The CDR3 is made up of 17 amino acids. Germline V lookup: CDR1 DFQATT, CDR2 SNEGSKA (reference sequence). With 0 bases removed from V and 3 bases from J, the gap between germline ends came to 15 bases. The CDR3 sequence: CSARDSTGGGYNSPLHF. The CDR3 DNA reads as TGCAGTGCTAGAGATAGTACGGGGGGTGGCTATAATTCACCCCTCCACTTT.

The chain recombines TRBV7-2 with TRBJ2-3; no reliable D call. The CDR3 has 16 amino acids. V shed 0 bases and J shed 2 bases, with 12 bases lying between them. The germline gives CDR1 SGHTA, CDR2 FQGNSA. The CDR3 reads CASSLAPRTPTDTQYF. The CDR3 nucleotides read TGTGCCAGCAGCTTAGCTCCGCGTACCCCCACAGATACGCAGTATTTT.

This chain connects TRBV20-1 to TRBJ2-1; TRBD2 is a possible D gene (6 bases). Per germline, CDR1 DFQATT and CDR2 SNEGSKA (reference sequence). The CDR3 has 14 residues. The V and J ends lost 6 bases and 0 bases respectively, with 12 bases between them. DNA for the CDR3: TGCAGTGCCTCTAGCGCGAGCTCCTACAATGAGCAGTTCTTC. Protein: CSASSASSYNEQFF.

The chain carries TRBV20-1 and TRBJ2-3; no firm D call. From germline, CDR1 is DFQATT and CDR2 SNEGSKA (reference sequence). V was trimmed by 3 bases and J by 0 bases, leaving 4 bases between them. This CDR3 is built from 12 residues. The CDR3 coding sequence is TGCAGTGCTAGGATGAGCACAGATACGCAGTATTTT. Its protein product is CSARMSTDTQYF.

The rearrangement joins TRBV7-9 to TRBJ2-1; D is unclear. This CDR3 comprises 15 residues. Trimming cost V 5 bases and J 0 bases, with 11 bases left between them. Germline CDR1 is SEHNR and CDR2 is FQNEAQ (reference sequence). CDR3 protein: CASSQDGYSYNEQFF. The DNA of the CDR3 is TGTGCCAGCAGCCAGGACGGGTACTCCTACAATGAGCAGTTCTTC.

The chain joins TRBV4-2 to TRBJ2-1; the match to TRBD1 covers 9 bases. The germline V gene has CDR1 LGHNA and CDR2 YNFKEQ. V trimming: 2 bases; J trimming: 6 bases; junction bases outside the gene matches: 5. The CDR3 loop spans 15 amino acids. The CDR3 nucleotides read TGTGCCAGCAGCCAACCGGGACAGGGTCTCAATGAGCAGTTCTTC. Its protein is CASSQPGQGLNEQFF.

This clonotype was observed a handful of times. The V and J genes are TRBV20-1 and TRBJ2-1; D unclear. CDR3 size: 14 residues. Germline assignment: CDR1 DFQATT and CDR2 SNEGSKA (reference sequence). The V end lost 0 bases, the J end lost 6 bases, and 12 bases lay between the germline ends. The DNA of the CDR3 is TGCAGTGCTAGAGACCCTAAGGGCTTCAATGAGCAGTTCTTC. The encoded protein is CSARDPKGFNEQFF.

This chain uses TRBV7-9 with TRBJ2-7; maybe TRBD1 (6 bases). Germline V gene data show CDR1 as SEHNR and CDR2 as FQNEAQ (reference sequence). V was cut by 5 bases and J by 0 bases, with 20 bases left in between. The CDR3 loop spans 17 amino acids. The DNA for the CDR3 is TGTGCCAGCAGCCCCCTTAAAACAGGGTCCCACTCCTACGAGCAGTACTTC. Protein sequence: CASSPLKTGSHSYEQYF.

This chain uses TRBV12-3 or TRBV12-4 with TRBJ2-7, with TRBD2 matching over 10 bases. The CDR3 sequence is 16 residues long. Trimming took 2 bases from V and 5 from J; bases not matched to a gene: 9. The CDR3: CASSLSASGRADEQYF. The CDR3 region has the DNA TGTGCCAGCAGTTTAAGTGCTAGCGGGAGAGCGGACGAGCAGTACTTC.